Shown below are 25 T cell receptor beta chains from a single sample sequenced in a study of T cell responses to AZD1222 COVID-19 vaccine. Here immunoSEQ multiplex PCR was the method, and the copy in TCRdb shows in-frame clones only, minus some. The data contain over 140,000 clones, nearly 95% of them seen just once; the ten biggest clones take up approximately 3.8%. The material sequenced was peripheral blood, taken 28 days after the second AZD1222 dose. The receptor set was obtained from an adult who received the AZD1222 COVID-19 vaccine.

V is TRBV5-1 and J is TRBJ1-2; TRBD1 is a possible D gene (5 bases). The CDR3 is 13 amino acids. V lost 4 bases and J 7 bases, leaving 14 bases between the germline ends. Per the germline V gene, CDR1 is SGHRS and CDR2 is YFSETQ. The CDR3: CASSQAGTSGYTF. The CDR3 nucleotides are TGCGCCAGCAGCCAAGCCGGGACGTCTGGCTACACCTTC.

V is TRBV19 and J is TRBJ1-1, with TRBD1 identical over 8 bases. This CDR3 is built from 11 residues. CDR1 is LNHDA, CDR2 SQIVND, per germline (reference sequence). Trimming removed 8 bases from V and 10 bases from J; junction bases left unmatched: 6. This CDR3 reads CASHEDRAAFF. CDR3 sequence (DNA): TGTGCCAGTCATGAGGACAGGGCAGCTTTCTTT.

The V call is TRBV3-1 (or the pseudogene TRBV3-2), the J call TRBJ1-2; 8 bases are shared with TRBD1. CDR3 length equals 14 residues. V lost 1 base to trimming and J lost 6 bases; unmatched junction nucleotides: 4. Germline-derived CDR1 and CDR2 are LGHDT and YNNKEL (reference sequence). CDR3 region: CASSQGQGINGYTF. The DNA for the CDR3 is TGTGCCAGCAGCCAAGGACAGGGGATCAATGGCTACACCTTC.

This clone was picked up one time. V and J are TRBV19 and TRBJ2-3, with 8 bases fitting TRBD2. Unmatched junction bases numbered 16, after V lost 10 bases and J lost 4 bases. The CDR3 is 16 residues long. Looked up from germline, CDR1 is LNHDA and CDR2 is SQIVND (reference sequence). This CDR3 reads CATTGSGRRESDTQYF. CDR3 DNA sequence: TGTGCCACCACCGGAAGCGGGAGAAGAGAGTCAGATACGCAGTATTTT.

This rearrangement joins TRBV5-5 to TRBJ2-3; D unresolved. CDR3 length: 15 amino acids. The germline V gene encodes CDR1 SGHKS and CDR2 YYEKEE (reference sequence). Deletions cut 2 bases from V and 0 bases from J, with 10 bases between. The CDR3 DNA is TGTGCCAGCAGCTTTTTCATCTCTAGCACAGATACGCAGTATTTT. This encodes CASSFFISSTDTQYF.

This chain joins TRBV4-3 and TRBJ1-1; unclear D gene. Trimming shortened V by 0 bases and J by 7 bases, and 15 bases separated the two germline ends. Germline CDR1 reads LGHNA; CDR2 reads YSLEER. This CDR3 region has 15 residues. CDR3 in DNA: TGCGCCAGCAGCCAAGATTGGGGTCGATCGGGTGAAGCTTTCTTT. Translation gives CASSQDWGRSGEAFF.

This clone has more than one count but fewer than ten. This rearrangement joins TRBV6-1 to TRBJ2-1, with 13 bases aligning to TRBD2. The J segment lost 8 bases and the V segment lost 4 bases, leaving 11 bases of the junction unmatched. Germline CDR1 reads MNHNS; CDR2 reads SASEGT. The CDR3 is made up of 17 amino acids. The CDR3 DNA reads TGTGCCAGCAGTGGACGGACTAGCGGGAGACCCTTGGATGAGCAGTTCTTC. This codes for CASSGRTSGRPLDEQFF.

V gene TRBV10-3 combines with J gene TRBJ2-7; D gene uncertain. Germline V lookup: CDR1 ENHRY, CDR2 SYGVKD. V dropped 4 bases and J dropped 2 bases, with 6 bases sitting between them. This CDR3 spans 12 amino acids. CDR3 protein: CAISGNAYEQYF. In DNA, the CDR3 is TGTGCCATCAGTGGAAATGCCTACGAGCAGTACTTC.

This clone has just one count. The CDR3 loop reads CASSLQGSGYTF. The CDR3 DNA is TGTGCCAGCAGTCTACAGGGATCTGGCTACACCTTC. The chain carries TRBV28 and TRBJ1-2; D might be TRBD1 (6 bases). Germline loops: CDR1 MDHEN, CDR2 SYDVKM. The V and J ends lost 5 bases and 7 bases respectively, with 11 bases between them. The CDR3 totals 12 residues.

The V call is TRBV15, the J call TRBJ2-3; perhaps TRBD2 as D (5 bases). The V gene's germline CDR1 is LNHNV and CDR2 YYDKDF (reference sequence). The CDR3 extends over 13 amino acids. V lost 0 bases to trimming and J lost 6 bases, with 7 bases between them. The CDR3 nucleotides are TGTGCCACCAGCAGAGATTGGAGGGATACGCAGTATTTT. This encodes CATSRDWRDTQYF.

This clone was found once. The chain recombines TRBV11-2 with TRBJ1-2; D perhaps matches TRBD1 (5 bases). The CDR3 runs to 14 residues. Germline V gene sequence: CDR1 SGHAT, CDR2 FQNNGV. Trimming removed 0 bases from V and 4 bases from J, with 9 bases in between. This CDR3 reads CASSLDRVGYGYTF. CDR3 bases: TGTGCCAGCAGCTTAGACAGGGTCGGCTATGGCTACACCTTC. The full variable domain, rest sourced from reference TRBV11-2 and TRBJ1-2, is EAGVAQSPRYKIIEKRQSVAFWCNPISGHATLYWYQQILGQGPKLLIQFQNNGVVDDSQLPKDRFSAERLKGVDSTLKIQPAKLEDSAVYLCASSLDRVGYGYTFGSGTRLTVV.

This clone was seen only once. The chain joins TRBV4-1 to TRBJ1-6; possibly TRBD1 for D (6 bases). The CDR3 has 15 residues. V was pared by 5 bases and J by 2 bases, with 10 bases between. The V gene's germline CDR1 is MGHRA and CDR2 YSYEKL. CDR3 amino acids: CASSTRDTYNSPLHF. The CDR3 DNA reads TGCGCCAGCAGCACCCGGGACACCTATAATTCACCCCTCCACTTT.

The chain joins TRBV7-9 to TRBJ1-6, with D perhaps TRBD1 (5 bases). This CDR3 comprises 14 residues. CDR1 is SEHNR and CDR2 is FQNEAQ in the germline V gene (reference sequence). The V gene lost 0 bases and the J gene lost 9 bases, with 9 bases spanning the gap. The CDR3 spells CASSLASRGSPLHF. CDR3 sequence (DNA): TGTGCCAGCAGCTTAGCTTCGAGGGGTTCACCCCTCCACTTT. The complete variable domain, with remaining parts taken from reference TRBV7-9 and TRBJ1-6, reads DTGVSQNPRHKITKRGQNVTFRCDPISEHNRLYWYRQTLGQGPEFLTYFQNEAQLEKSRLLSDRFSAERPKGSFSTLEIQRTEQGDSAMYLCASSLASRGSPLHFGNGTRLTVT.

The chain employs TRBV19 and TRBJ2-2; D possibly corresponds to TRBD2 (6 bases). V lost 1 base, J lost 6 bases, and 12 bases lay in between. The CDR3 covers 15 residues. Germline values: CDR1 LNHDA, CDR2 SQIVND (reference sequence). CDR3 DNA: TGTGCCAGTAGTATAGGACCAGCGGGTTCCGGGGAGCTGTTTTTT. Encoded protein: CASSIGPAGSGELFF.

The CDR3 is CASSLNPGSYNSPLHF. CDR3 DNA sequence: TGTGCCAGCAGTCTTAATCCAGGCTCCTATAATTCACCCCTCCACTTT. The chain couples TRBV27 to TRBJ1-6; D is unclear. There are 16 residues in the CDR3. CDR1 is MNHEY and CDR2 is SMNVEV in the germline V gene (reference sequence). The ends were cut back, 5 bases at V and 0 bases at J, with 11 bases in the middle.

This chain connects TRBV6-1 to TRBJ1-2, with D possibly TRBD1 on 5 matching bases. The CDR3 contains 13 residues. Trimming stripped 0 bases from V and 6 bases from J, with 8 bases between. The germline CDR1 and CDR2 sequences are MNHNS and SASEGT. CDR3 sequence reads: CASSEALGDGYTF. CDR3 DNA: TGTGCCAGCAGTGAAGCTTTAGGGGATGGCTACACCTTC.

This clone has just one count. V and J are TRBV10-2 and TRBJ2-7; tentatively, D is TRBD2 (5 bases). The length of the CDR3 is 14 residues. Germline CDR1 and CDR2: WSHSY and SAAADI. V lost 6 bases to trimming and J lost 3 bases, with 15 bases between them. Here the CDR3 DNA reads TGCGCCAGCAGGGGTACTAGTGTCGGCTACGAGCAGTACTTC. Translated: CASRGTSVGYEQYF.

CDR3 in amino acids: CASSELAGTDTQYF. Here the CDR3 DNA reads TGTGCCAGCAGTGAACTAGCGGGCACAGATACGCAGTATTTT. The genes are TRBV2 and TRBJ2-3; 7 nucleotides line up with TRBD2. This CDR3 has 14 amino acids. Germline V gives CDR1 SNHLY, CDR2 FYNNEI. V lost 2 bases to trimming and J lost 1 base; unmatched junction nucleotides: 0.

As for this clone: Other nucleotide sequences in the sample specify the same CDR3. The V call is TRBV12-3 or TRBV12-4, the J call TRBJ1-1, with D tentatively TRBD1 (5 bases). V was shortened by 3 bases and J by 5 bases, with 7 bases between the two germline ends. The length of the CDR3 is 12 residues. The CDR3 DNA reads TGTGCCAGCAGTTTTGGGGGGACTGAAGCTTTCTTT. Translation gives CASSFGGTEAFF.

The V call is TRBV7-2, the J call TRBJ1-5; TRBD1 matches at 8 bases. CDR1 and CDR2 (germline): SGHTA, FQGNSA. This CDR3 is 14 amino acids long. The trim removed 5 bases at V and 7 bases at J, leaving 7 bases unmatched. The CDR3 here is CASSPGTGSQPQHF. In DNA form, the CDR3 reads TGTGCCAGCAGCCCCGGGACAGGATCACAGCCCCAGCATTTT.

This clone was found once. The J gene is TRBJ1-2, the V gene TRBV6-6; D is undetermined. CDR1 and CDR2 (germline): MNHNY, SVGAGI (reference sequence). The length of the CDR3 is 14 residues. V was cut by 5 bases and J by 8 bases, with 18 bases left in between. The CDR3 region has the DNA TGTGCCAGCAGTACCCGGACGGCCAGCGGAGGCTACACCTTC. This translates into CASSTRTASGGYTF.

This sequence joins TRBV4-3 and TRBJ1-1, with TRBD1 matching over 7 bases. The CDR3 loop spans 14 amino acids. V lost 1 base to trimming and J lost 5 bases; unmatched junction nucleotides: 4. From germline, CDR1 is LGHNA and CDR2 YSLEER. The CDR3: CASSQGAGGTEAFF. CDR3 in DNA: TGCGCCAGCAGCCAAGGGGCAGGGGGAACTGAAGCTTTCTTT.

The chain recombines TRBV5-1 with TRBJ2-3; D is unclear. The germline V and J ends were trimmed by 7 bases and 1 base, with 13 bases remaining between them. Germline V gives CDR1 SGHRS, CDR2 YFSETQ. This CDR3 has 14 residues. CDR3 sequence: CASYTQPGTDTQYF. The DNA of the CDR3 is TGCGCCAGCTATACCCAGCCCGGCACAGATACGCAGTATTTT.

This chain uses TRBV4-2 with TRBJ1-2; maybe TRBD1 (5 bases). Germline-derived CDR1 and CDR2 are LGHNA and YNFKEQ. V was trimmed by 0 bases and J by 1 base, leaving 12 bases between them. The CDR3 spans 16 residues. CDR3 amino acids: CASSQDQRGLNYGYTF. For the CDR3, the DNA is TGTGCCAGCAGCCAAGATCAGAGGGGCCTTAACTATGGCTACACCTTC.

The sample holds one count of this clone. The V gene is TRBV20-1, the J gene TRBJ2-6; unclear D gene. Trimming took 3 bases from V and 0 from J, leaving 6 bases between them. This CDR3 is 14 amino acids long. The germline CDR1 and CDR2 sequences are DFQATT and SNEGSKA (reference sequence). As DNA, the CDR3 is TGCAGTGCTAGTAACCCCTCTGGGGCCAACGTCCTGACTTTC. Translation: CSASNPSGANVLTF.